This T cell receptor beta chain was recovered during a study of T cell responses to AZD1222 COVID-19 vaccine. Study-level points and caveats: Recipients of two AZD1222 doses showed rising Spike-specific TCR breadth and depth. Donors, mostly white British, included more females; clonal diversity was possibly underestimated. The study sampled repertoires only after the peak T cell response.

Assay: immunoSEQ multiplex PCR; the TCRdb copy retains only in-frame clones and omits some. The table includes 90,000 to 120,000 clones, about nine tenths detected once. Remarks on this clone: Its target is not known.

The specimen was peripheral blood, collected on day 0 of AZD1222 vaccination. The source of this sequence is an adult in good health.

The CDR3 bases are TGTGCCAGCAGCTTAGATGGGTCCGGAAAACTGTTTTTT. This gives the protein CASSLDGSGKLFF. The chain joins TRBV11-2 to TRBJ1-4; D is undetermined. The germline V gene encodes CDR1 SGHAT and CDR2 FQNNGV. V was trimmed by 0 bases and J by 10 bases, leaving 9 bases between them. The CDR3 covers 13 residues.